This is a list of T cell receptor beta chains from one sample in a study of shared clonotypes between healthy human individuals. The assay was immunoSEQ multiplex PCR, and TCRdb's table has in-frame clones only and misses some. The sample holds over a million clones, 60% to 80% seen once. The sequencing sample was made of memory CD4+ T cells sorted from blood. The receptors derive from a man aged 18 to 29 in good health. Both conserved end residues are part of each CDR3. D genes are given only for firm matches. Some rows have no size entry. The others give once, few or many, or a class for an expanded clone.

v_call,j_call,clone_size,d_call,cdr3_length,cdr3_aa,cdr3_nt
TRBV7-9,TRBJ2-7,once,-,12,CASSLTLYEQYF,TGTGCCAGCAGCCTCACCCTTTACGAGCAGTACTTC
TRBV2,TRBJ1-5,-,-,14,CASMLRGSNQPQHF,TGTGCCAGCATGCTGCGGGGCTCCAATCAGCCCCAGCATTTT
TRBV7-9,TRBJ2-5,-,TRBD2,13,CASAVAGGETQYF,TGTGCCAGCGCGGTAGCGGGGGGGGAGACCCAGTACTTC
TRBV5-4,TRBJ1-3,-,-,13,CASSFGRGNTIYF,TGTGCCAGCAGCTTTGGACGGGGAAACACCATATATTTT
TRBV6-5,TRBJ1-6,few,TRBD1,13,CAAQGARNSPLHF,TGTGCCGCGCAGGGGGCGCGGAATTCACCCCTCCACTTT
TRBV25-1,TRBJ1-6,-,-,18,CASSESIQPLRANSPLHF,TGTGCCAGCAGTGAATCGATCCAGCCTTTGAGGGCTAATTCACCCCTCCACTTT
TRBV4-2,TRBJ2-3,-,TRBD2,14,CASNPASGQDTQYF,TGTGCCAGCAACCCGGCTAGCGGACAAGATACGCAGTATTTT
TRBV7-9,TRBJ2-2,few,TRBD2,15,CASSKTSGDTGELFF,TGTGCCAGCAGCAAGACTAGCGGTGACACCGGGGAGCTGTTTTTT
TRBV7-2,TRBJ2-1,-,-,17,CASSLTGLLISYNEQFF,TGTGCCAGCAGCCTAACGGGACTTTTGATCTCCTACAATGAGCAGTTCTTC
TRBV5-1,TRBJ1-6,once,-,15,CASSLGQGGNSPLHF,TGCGCCAGCAGCTTGGGGCAGGGAGGCAATTCACCCCTCCACTTT
TRBV27,TRBJ2-2,-,-,16,CASSFAQGRRTGELFF,TGTGCCAGCAGTTTCGCACAGGGTCGACGCACCGGGGAGCTGTTTTTT
TRBV5-3,TRBJ2-1,-,TRBD1,16,CARSLGQGASYNEQFF,TGTGCCAGAAGCTTGGGACAGGGGGCGTCCTACAATGAGCAGTTCTTC
TRBV30,TRBJ2-7,-,-,15,CAWSVRGGTRGEQYF,TGTGCCTGGAGTGTACGAGGCGGGACACGAGGGGAGCAGTACTTC
TRBV7-2,TRBJ2-2,-,-,13,CASSYWGSGELFF,TGTGCCAGCAGCTACTGGGGGTCCGGGGAGCTGTTTTTT
TRBV2,TRBJ2-1,few,-,11,CASISLYEQFF,TGTGCCAGCATAAGCCTATATGAGCAGTTCTTC
TRBV6-1,TRBJ1-6,-,-,14,CASSEDRVNSPLHF,TGTGCCAGCAGTGAAGACAGGGTAAATTCACCCCTCCACTTT
TRBV7-9,TRBJ2-3,-,-,15,CASSLEGSSTDTQYF,TGTGCCAGCAGCTTAGAGGGCAGCAGCACAGATACGCAGTATTTT
TRBV6-5,TRBJ1-6,-,-,15,CASSYQTGLESPLHF,TGTGCCAGCAGTTATCAGACAGGTCTAGAATCACCCCTCCACTTT
TRBV5-1,TRBJ1-4,few,-,14,CASSSYAGNEKLFF,TGCGCCAGCAGCTCCTACGCGGGCAATGAAAAACTGTTTTTT
TRBV11-2,TRBJ2-6,-,-,14,CASSSRRGTNVLTF,TGTGCCAGCAGCTCAAGGAGGGGGACCAACGTCCTGACTTTC
TRBV2,TRBJ2-3,-,TRBD1,15,CASRETGAGTDTQYF,TGTGCCAGCAGGGAGACAGGGGCGGGAACAGATACGCAGTATTTT
TRBV10-3,TRBJ1-5,-,-,12,CAKDSNVQPQHF,TGTGCCAAAGACAGTAATGTTCAGCCCCAGCATTTT
TRBV30,TRBJ2-1,once,-,14,CAWSSGGSYNEQFF,TGTGCCTGGAGTTCTGGGGGTTCCTACAATGAGCAGTTCTTC
TRBV5-1,TRBJ2-5,once,TRBD2,16,CASSTGLAAGIETQYF,TGCGCCAGCAGTACGGGACTAGCGGCGGGGATAGAGACCCAGTACTTC
TRBV6-5,TRBJ1-5,-,-,13,CASSYEGNQPQHF,TGTGCCAGCAGTTACGAGGGTAATCAGCCCCAGCATTTT
TRBV14,TRBJ2-5,-,-,14,CASSQAGQGETQYF,TGTGCCAGCAGCCAAGCGGGGCAGGGTGAGACCCAGTACTTC
TRBV7-9,TRBJ2-3,-,-,15,CASTFPGRSTDTQYF,TGTGCCAGCACATTCCCGGGACGGAGCACAGATACGCAGTATTTT
TRBV5-1,TRBJ1-2,few,-,13,CASSLGTKNGYTF,TGCGCCAGCAGCCTAGGGACCAAGAATGGCTACACCTTC
TRBV10-3,TRBJ1-4,few,-,15,CAIRGSGGPNEKLFF,TGTGCCATCAGAGGGTCCGGGGGACCCAATGAAAAACTGTTTTTT
TRBV10-3,TRBJ1-3,-,-,16,CAISESGLRKGNTIYF,TGTGCCATCAGTGAGTCCGGTCTACGAAAAGGAAACACCATATATTTT
TRBV28,TRBJ1-5,-,-,14,CASTLGTGNQPQHF,TGTGCCAGCACCTTGGGAACGGGCAATCAGCCCCAGCATTTT
TRBV27,TRBJ1-5,-,-,13,CASSSQGRQPQHF,TGTGCCAGCAGTTCACAGGGACGTCAGCCCCAGCATTTT
TRBV4-1,TRBJ2-7,-,-,16,CASSLFPRQGSYEQYF,TGCGCCAGCAGCCTCTTCCCCCGCCAGGGTTCCTACGAGCAGTACTTC
TRBV5-5,TRBJ1-5,-,TRBD1,14,CASSPDRGKGPQHF,TGTGCCAGCAGCCCCGACAGGGGTAAGGGGCCCCAGCATTTT
TRBV5-6,TRBJ2-5,-,-,15,CASSGVAFQRETQYF,TGTGCCAGCAGCGGTGTGGCCTTCCAACGGGAGACCCAGTACTTC
TRBV15,TRBJ2-7,-,-,14,CATSRRRGLYEQYF,TGTGCCACCAGCAGGAGAAGGGGGTTGTACGAGCAGTACTTC
TRBV30,TRBJ2-5,few,-,12,CAWGTGSETQYF,TGTGCCTGGGGAACAGGGTCCGAGACCCAGTACTTC
TRBV5-1,TRBJ2-5,-,-,14,CASSVYDLQETQYF,TGCGCCAGCAGCGTTTACGACTTGCAAGAGACCCAGTACTTC